This T cell receptor beta chain was sequenced during a study of T cell changes during pregnancy in multiple sclerosis. The germline gives CDR1 SGHTA, CDR2 FQGNSA. This CDR3 is built from 15 residues. J lost 2 bases, V lost 5 bases, and 5 bases had no gene match. Profiling relied on immunoSEQ multiplex PCR, and the TCRdb table lists in-frame clones only, not all of them. This table has under 85,000 clones, approximately 90% appearing once. The specimen comprised peripheral blood, sampled in the third trimester of pregnancy. This sequence was found in a female donor with multiple sclerosis, enrolled in a pregnancy study. The V and J genes are TRBV7-2 and TRBJ2-7; 11 bases fit TRBD1. CDR3 amino acids: CASSREGQGAYEQYF. In DNA form, the CDR3 reads TGTGCCAGCAGCCGGGAGGGACAGGGGGCCTACGAGCAGTACTTC.